The 3 T cell receptor beta chains presented below share a single source sample, sequenced in a study of T cell responses to AZD1222 COVID-19 vaccine. TCRdb keeps only in-frame clones here, not all; method: immunoSEQ multiplex PCR. Of about 86,000 clones listed, around nine tenths are singletons. The sample consisted of peripheral blood, taken on day 0 of AZD1222 vaccination. The receptors were gathered from an adult in good health.

This clone has a single count. V and J are TRBV4-3 and TRBJ1-2; D is ambiguous. The CDR3 has 15 amino acids. The germline V gene has CDR1 LGHNA and CDR2 YSLEER. Trimming left V 0 bases short and J 7 bases short, with 15 bases between. The DNA of the CDR3 is TGCGCCAGCAGCCAAGAGTGGCCACAGTCTCGTGGCTACACCTTC. Its translation is CASSQEWPQSRGYTF.

This chain links TRBV6-2 or TRBV6-3 with TRBJ2-1; TRBD2 is a possible D gene (7 bases). Germline V gene lookup returns CDR1 MNHEY and CDR2 SVGEGT. Trimming stripped 6 bases from V and 4 bases from J, with 22 bases between. The CDR3 has 17 residues. CDR3 in amino acids: CASSLDLGGAIYNEQFF. The CDR3 bases are TGTGCCAGCAGCCTCGATCTTGGGGGGGCGATATACAATGAGCAGTTCTTC.

The V call is TRBV10-2, the J call TRBJ1-2, with TRBD1 as a possible D gene (6 bases). The germline gives CDR1 WSHSY, CDR2 SAAADI. The CDR3 extends over 14 amino acids. The V and J ends lost 2 bases and 8 bases respectively, with 15 bases between them. CDR3 loop: CASSENGGRRGYTF. CDR3 nucleotides: TGCGCCAGCAGTGAGAACGGGGGGCGCCGGGGCTACACCTTC.